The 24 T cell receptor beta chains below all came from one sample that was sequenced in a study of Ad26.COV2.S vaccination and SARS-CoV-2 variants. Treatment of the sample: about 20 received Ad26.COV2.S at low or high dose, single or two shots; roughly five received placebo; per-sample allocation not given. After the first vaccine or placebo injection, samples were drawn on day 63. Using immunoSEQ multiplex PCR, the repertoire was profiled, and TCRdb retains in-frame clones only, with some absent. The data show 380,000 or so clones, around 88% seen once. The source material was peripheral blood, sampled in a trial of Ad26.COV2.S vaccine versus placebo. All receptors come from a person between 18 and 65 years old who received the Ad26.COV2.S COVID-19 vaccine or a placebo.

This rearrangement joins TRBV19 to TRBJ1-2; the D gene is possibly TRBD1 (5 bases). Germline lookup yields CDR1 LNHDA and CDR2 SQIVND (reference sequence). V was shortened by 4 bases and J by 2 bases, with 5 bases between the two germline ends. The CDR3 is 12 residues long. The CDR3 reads CASSRQNYGYTF. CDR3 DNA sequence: TGTGCCAGTAGTAGACAGAACTATGGCTACACCTTC.

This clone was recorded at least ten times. The chain's CDR3 is CASSSDLPREQYF. As DNA, the CDR3 is TGTGCCAGCAGCTCGGACCTTCCTCGGGAGCAGTACTTC. The V call is TRBV5-4, the J call TRBJ2-7; D is uncertain. The CDR3 covers 13 residues. The ends were cut back, 3 bases at V and 7 bases at J, with 14 bases in the middle. Germline-derived CDR1 and CDR2 are SGHNT and YYREEE (reference sequence). Complete variable domain (other parts from reference TRBV5-4 and TRBJ2-7): ETGVTQSPTHLIKTRGQQVTLRCSSQSGHNTVSWYQQALGQGPQFIFQYYREEENGRGNFPPRFSGLQFPNYSSELNVNALELDDSALYLCASSSDLPREQYFGPGTRLTVT.

As DNA, the CDR3 is TGTGCCATCAGTGAGTCAGGCGGGCACTCTGGAAACACCATATATTTT. Translation gives CAISESGGHSGNTIYF. J is TRBJ1-3 and V is TRBV10-3; D is ambiguous. The germline V and J ends were trimmed by 0 bases and 0 bases, with 9 bases remaining between them. The germline V gene encodes CDR1 ENHRY and CDR2 SYGVKD. This CDR3 comprises 16 residues.

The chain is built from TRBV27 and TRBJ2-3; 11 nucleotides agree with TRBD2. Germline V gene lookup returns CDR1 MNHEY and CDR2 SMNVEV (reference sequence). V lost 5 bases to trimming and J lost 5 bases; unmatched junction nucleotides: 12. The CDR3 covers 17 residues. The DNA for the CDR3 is TGTGCCAGCAGTATACTCATAGCGGGAGGGCCGGTAGATACGCAGTATTTT. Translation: CASSILIAGGPVDTQYF.

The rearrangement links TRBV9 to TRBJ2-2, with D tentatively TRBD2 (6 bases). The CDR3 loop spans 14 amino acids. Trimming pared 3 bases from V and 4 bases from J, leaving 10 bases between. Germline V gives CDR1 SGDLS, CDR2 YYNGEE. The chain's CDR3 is CASSETSLTGELFF. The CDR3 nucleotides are TGTGCCAGCAGCGAAACTAGCCTCACCGGGGAGCTGTTTTTT.

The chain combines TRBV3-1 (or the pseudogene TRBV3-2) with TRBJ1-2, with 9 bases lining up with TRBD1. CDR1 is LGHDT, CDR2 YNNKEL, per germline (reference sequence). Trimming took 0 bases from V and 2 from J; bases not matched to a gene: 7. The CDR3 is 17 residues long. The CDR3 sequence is CASSQEGLGQGNYGYTF. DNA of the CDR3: TGTGCCAGCAGCCAAGAAGGCCTTGGACAGGGGAACTATGGCTACACCTTC.

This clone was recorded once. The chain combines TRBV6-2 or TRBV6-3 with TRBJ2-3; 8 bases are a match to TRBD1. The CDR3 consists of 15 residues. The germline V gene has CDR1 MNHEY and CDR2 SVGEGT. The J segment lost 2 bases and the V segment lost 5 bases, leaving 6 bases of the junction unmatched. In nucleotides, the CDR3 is TGTGCCAGCAGTCCCCGGGACAGGAACACAGATACGCAGTATTTT. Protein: CASSPRDRNTDTQYF.

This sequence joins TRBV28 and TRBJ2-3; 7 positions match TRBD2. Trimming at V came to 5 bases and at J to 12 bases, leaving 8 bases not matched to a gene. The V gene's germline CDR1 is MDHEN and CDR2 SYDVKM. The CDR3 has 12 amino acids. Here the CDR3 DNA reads TGTGCCAGCAGTCCGGTCAGCGGGGCCCAGTATTTT. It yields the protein CASSPVSGAQYF.

The CDR3 here is CASSEGQGGMNTEAFF. CDR3 sequence (DNA): TGTGCCAGCTCCGAGGGACAGGGGGGCATGAACACTGAAGCTTTCTTT. The chain links TRBV18 to TRBJ1-1, with TRBD1 matching 11 bases. From germline, CDR1 is KGHSH and CDR2 LQKENI. This CDR3 is 16 amino acids long. V was pared by 6 bases and J by 0 bases, with 6 bases of the junction left unmatched.

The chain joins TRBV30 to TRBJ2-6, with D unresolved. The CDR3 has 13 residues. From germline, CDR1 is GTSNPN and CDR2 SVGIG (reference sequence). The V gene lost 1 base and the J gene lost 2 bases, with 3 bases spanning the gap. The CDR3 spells CAWSGTGANVLTF. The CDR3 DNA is TGTGCCTGGAGTGGTACTGGGGCCAACGTCCTGACTTTC.

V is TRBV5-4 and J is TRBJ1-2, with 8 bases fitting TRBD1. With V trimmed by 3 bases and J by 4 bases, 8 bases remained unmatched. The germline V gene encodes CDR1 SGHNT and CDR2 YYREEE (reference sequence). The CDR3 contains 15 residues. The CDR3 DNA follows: TGTGCCAGCAGCTCTCCGGGACAGGACCTCTATGGCTACACCTTC. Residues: CASSSPGQDLYGYTF.

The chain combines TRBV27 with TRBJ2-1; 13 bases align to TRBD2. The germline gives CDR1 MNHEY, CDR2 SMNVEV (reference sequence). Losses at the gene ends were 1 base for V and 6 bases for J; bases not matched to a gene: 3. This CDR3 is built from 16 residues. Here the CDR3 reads CASSLLLAGGPNEQFF. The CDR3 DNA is TGTGCCAGCAGTTTATTACTAGCGGGAGGGCCCAATGAGCAGTTCTTC.

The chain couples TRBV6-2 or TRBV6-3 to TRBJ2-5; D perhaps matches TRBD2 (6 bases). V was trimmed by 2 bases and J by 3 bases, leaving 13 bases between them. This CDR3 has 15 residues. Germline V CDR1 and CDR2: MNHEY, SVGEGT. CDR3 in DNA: TGTGCCAGCAGTTACGTGACATGGGAGGAAGAGACCCAGTACTTC. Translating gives CASSYVTWEEETQYF.

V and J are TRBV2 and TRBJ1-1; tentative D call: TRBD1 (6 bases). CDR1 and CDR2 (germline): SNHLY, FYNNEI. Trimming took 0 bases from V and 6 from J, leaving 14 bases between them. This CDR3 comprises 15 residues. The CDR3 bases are TGTGCCAGCAGTGAAGCCCCCGGGACAAACCCTGAAGCTTTCTTT. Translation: CASSEAPGTNPEAFF.

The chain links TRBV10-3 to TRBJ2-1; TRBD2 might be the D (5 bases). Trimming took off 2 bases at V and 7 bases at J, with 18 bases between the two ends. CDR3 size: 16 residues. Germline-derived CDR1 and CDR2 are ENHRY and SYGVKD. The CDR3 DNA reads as TGTGCCATCAGTGAGATCAGTCCCCCGAGGGTGAATGAGCAGTTCTTC. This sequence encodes CAISEISPPRVNEQFF.

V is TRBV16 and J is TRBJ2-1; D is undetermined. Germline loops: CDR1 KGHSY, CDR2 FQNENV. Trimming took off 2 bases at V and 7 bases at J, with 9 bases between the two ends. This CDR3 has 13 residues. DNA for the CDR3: TGTGCCAGCAGCCAAGCTATGAGAAATGAGCAGTTCTTC. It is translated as CASSQAMRNEQFF.

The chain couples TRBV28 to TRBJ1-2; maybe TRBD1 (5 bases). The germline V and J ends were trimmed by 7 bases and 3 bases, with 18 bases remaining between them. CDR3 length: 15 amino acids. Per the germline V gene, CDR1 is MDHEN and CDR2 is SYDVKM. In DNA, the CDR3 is TGTGCCAGCATGGCTACGGTCGGGGCCGACTATGGCTACACCTTC. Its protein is CASMATVGADYGYTF.

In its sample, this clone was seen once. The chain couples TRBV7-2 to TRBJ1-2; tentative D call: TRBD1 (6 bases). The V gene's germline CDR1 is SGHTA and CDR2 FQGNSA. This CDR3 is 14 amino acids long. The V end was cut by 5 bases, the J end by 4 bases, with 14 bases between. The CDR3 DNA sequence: TGTGCCAGCAGCCTGGACAGCTTCGGCTATGGCTACACCTTC. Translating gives CASSLDSFGYGYTF.

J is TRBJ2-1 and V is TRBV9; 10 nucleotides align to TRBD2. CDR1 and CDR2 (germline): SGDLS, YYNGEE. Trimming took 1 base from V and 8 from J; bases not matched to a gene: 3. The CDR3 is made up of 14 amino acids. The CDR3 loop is CASSVSGRGDEQFF. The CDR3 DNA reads TGTGCCAGCAGCGTAAGCGGGAGGGGAGATGAGCAGTTCTTC. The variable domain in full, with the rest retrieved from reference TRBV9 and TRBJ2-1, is DSGVTQTPKHLITATGQRVTLRCSPRSGDLSVYWYQQSLDQGLQFLIQYYNGEERAKGNILERFSAQQFPDLHSELNLSSLELGDSALYFCASSVSGRGDEQFFGPGTRLTVL.

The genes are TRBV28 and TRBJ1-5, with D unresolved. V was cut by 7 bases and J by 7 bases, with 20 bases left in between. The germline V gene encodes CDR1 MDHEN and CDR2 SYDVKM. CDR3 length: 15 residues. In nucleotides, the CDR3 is TGTGCCAGCAACCCCGACGGCGGGGTTAGCCAGCCCCAGCATTTT. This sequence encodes CASNPDGGVSQPQHF.

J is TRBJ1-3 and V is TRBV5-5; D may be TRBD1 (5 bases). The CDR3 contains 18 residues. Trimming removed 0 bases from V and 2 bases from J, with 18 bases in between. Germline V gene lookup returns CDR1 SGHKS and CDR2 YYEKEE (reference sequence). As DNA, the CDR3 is TGTGCCAGCAGCTTGGCGGCGGGGGGAGGAAAAGCTGGAAACACCATATATTTT. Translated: CASSLAAGGGKAGNTIYF.

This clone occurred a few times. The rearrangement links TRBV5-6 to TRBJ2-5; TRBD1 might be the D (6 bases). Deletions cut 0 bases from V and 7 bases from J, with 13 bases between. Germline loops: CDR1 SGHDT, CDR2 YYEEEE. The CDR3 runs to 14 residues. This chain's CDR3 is CASSLARQDGTQYF. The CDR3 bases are TGTGCCAGCAGCTTGGCACGACAGGACGGGACCCAGTACTTC.

CDR3 loop: CASSYGGGPFEQFF. The CDR3 DNA reads TGTGCCAGCAGTTATGGGGGAGGGCCTTTTGAGCAGTTCTTC. The rearrangement uses TRBV6-2 or TRBV6-3 and TRBJ2-1, with 7 bases lining up with TRBD2. V shed 3 bases and J 9 bases; nucleotides not matched to a gene: 8. Germline V gives CDR1 MNHEY, CDR2 SVGEGT. CDR3 size: 14 residues.

The CDR3, as DNA: TGTGCCAGCAGTCCCACCGGGACAAACATTTACGAGCAGTACTTC. It yields the protein CASSPTGTNIYEQYF. The chain recombines TRBV6-2 or TRBV6-3 with TRBJ2-7, with TRBD1 as a possible D gene (6 bases). Germline assignment: CDR1 MNHEY and CDR2 SVGEGT. CDR3 length: 15 residues. V shed 5 bases and J shed 4 bases, with 18 bases lying between them.